This T cell receptor beta chain derives from a study of blood T cell repertoires in COVID-19. Study in general: Spain, Italy and the United States supplied samples that represented acute and convalescent COVID-19.

Some clones are missing from TCRdb's copy, which holds only in-frame ones; the method was immunoSEQ multiplex PCR. The sample shows 90,000 to 120,000 clones, approximately 70% of them seen only once. V dropped 3 bases and J dropped 6; count of bases not matched to a gene: 10. The CDR3 runs 15 residues. The germline CDR1 and CDR2 sequences are SGHDN and FVKESK. This rearrangement joins TRBV14 to TRBJ1-1; TRBD1 matches 7 bases. This clonotype originated in a man at least 80 years old with acute or convalescent COVID-19. Material for sequencing was peripheral blood. The CDR3 DNA follows: TGTGCCAGCAGCCATAACAGGGGCCGCTATGCTGAAGCTTTCTTT. It encodes CASSHNRGRYAEAFF.